This TCR beta chain was observed in a study of CXCR3-negative and CXCR3-positive naive CD8 T cells. Findings of the study overall: Each naive subset displayed comparably high diversity, whereas memory CD8+ cells displayed much lower diversity. More hydrophobic TRB CDR3s occurred in CXCR3-positive than in CXCR3-negative naive cells.

Remarks on this clonotype: The antigen remains unidentified.

Triplicates of under 350,000 cells were sorted from each CD8+ T cell subset. Each TRB cDNA library was prepared by 5' RACE (with UMI labels). TCRdb reprocessed the 5' RACE reads and reports one entry per CDR3 protein, with no DNA. In total, the table holds some 85,000 distinct CDR3 sequences. The receptor was derived from a human donor in good health. Some clones in this sample may be carry-over from other donors' samples. Sequenced: naive CXCR3+ CD8+ T cells from blood. Subset described: CD45RO-CCR7+CD27+CD95- naive CD8+ T cells expressing CXCR3 (TNR3+).

CDR3 sequence reads: CASSGEGRHTGELFF. The rearrangement joins TRBV5-6 to TRBJ2-2; TCRdb outputs TRBD1, but without DNA this stays unchecked. The CDR3 totals 15 residues. Germline CDR1 is SGHDT and CDR2 is YYEEEE.